A selection of T cell receptor beta chains follows, all from one sample in a study of neoadjuvant nivolumab and ipilimumab in lung cancer. Sequencing used immunoSEQ multiplex PCR; TCRdb keeps in-frame clones, though not all of them. The profile shows tens of thousands of clones, 65% to 85% of them singletons. The sequencing used peripheral blood, collected before neoadjuvant nivolumab, alone or with ipilimumab. The receptor source for this set is an adult with non-small cell lung cancer. The CDR3 runs from the conserved cysteine through the conserved F or W. The D gene is left open where the match is weak. Clone size, where shown, is once, few, many, or a class for clones that have expanded.

- TRBJ1-2 TRBV7-2 - CASSDRFNYGYTF TGTGCCAGCAGCGACAGGTTTAACTATGGCTACACCTTC
TRBD1 TRBJ2-7 TRBV5-8 - CASSLDPSGTGFEQYF TGTGCCAGCAGCTTGGACCCCTCCGGGACAGGTTTCGAGCAGTACTTC
- TRBJ1-2 TRBV29-1 - CSVSGGNYGYTF TGCAGCGTTTCTGGGGGCAACTATGGCTACACCTTC
- TRBJ1-2 TRBV28 - CASSSSVRGGYTF TGTGCCAGCAGTTCCTCGGTCAGGGGCGGCTACACCTTC
TRBD2 TRBJ2-7 TRBV10-3 - CAITRTSENEQYF TGTGCCATCACCCGGACTAGCGAAAACGAGCAGTACTTC
TRBD1 TRBJ2-2 TRBV15 - CATSKDRTNTGELFF TGTGCCACCAGCAAGGACAGGACTAACACCGGGGAGCTGTTTTTT
- TRBJ1-1 TRBV7-9 - CASSLSQGGTEAFF TGTGCCAGCAGCCTCTCACAGGGAGGCACTGAAGCTTTCTTT
- TRBJ1-1 TRBV5-4 - CASSSSFTEAFF TGTGCCAGCAGCTCTTCCTTCACTGAAGCTTTCTTT
- TRBJ2-3 TRBV14 - CASSQPKKGSAQYF TGTGCCAGCAGCCAACCCAAAAAGGGTTCTGCGCAGTATTTT
- TRBJ2-3 TRBV2 - CASSELGGVGDTQYF TGTGCCAGCAGTGAATTGGGCGGGGTGGGAGATACGCAGTATTTT
- TRBJ1-1 TRBV7-2 once CASSLVGRAPWTEAFF TGTGCCAGCAGCTTAGTGGGCAGGGCCCCCTGGACTGAAGCTTTCTTT
- TRBJ2-6 TRBV29-1 - CSVEGGRSGANVLTF TGCAGCGTTGAAGGGGGTCGTTCTGGGGCCAACGTCCTGACTTTC
TRBD1 TRBJ2-2 TRBV7-3 - CASSEGQSTGELFF TGTGCCAGCAGCGAGGGACAGAGCACCGGGGAGCTGTTTTTT
TRBD1 TRBJ2-7 TRBV7-2 - CASSQDRGGYEQYF TGTGCCAGCAGCCAGGACAGGGGGGGCTACGAGCAGTACTTC
TRBD2 TRBJ2-5 TRBV7-2 - CASSSGLAGAPGQETQYF TGTGCCAGCAGCTCGGGACTAGCGGGGGCCCCGGGGCAAGAGACCCAGTACTTC
- TRBJ1-1 TRBV7-8 few CASSLDRVNTEAFF TGTGCCAGCAGCTTGGACAGAGTGAACACTGAAGCTTTCTTT
- TRBJ1-1 TRBV19 - CASSIWHPLEAFF TGTGCCAGTAGTATATGGCATCCCCTTGAAGCTTTCTTT
- TRBJ1-3 TRBV19 - CASSRSGTSSGNTIYF TGTGCCAGTAGCCGATCGGGGACCTCCTCTGGAAACACCATATATTTT
- TRBJ2-7 TRBV19 - CASSTLDEQYF TGTGCCAGTAGTACACTAGACGAGCAGTACTTC
- TRBJ2-7 TRBV7-9 - CASSLEAGMGYEQYF TGTGCCAGCAGCTTAGAGGCAGGGATGGGGTACGAGCAGTACTTC
TRBD1 TRBJ2-7 TRBV6-5 - CASSYPWGQGTYEQYF TGTGCCAGCAGTTACCCCTGGGGACAGGGTACGTACGAGCAGTACTTC
TRBD2 TRBJ2-3 TRBV9 - CASRAGVAGTDTQYF TGTGCCAGCAGGGCCGGGGTAGCGGGGACAGATACGCAGTATTTT
TRBD2 TRBJ2-3 TRBV27 - CASSLTGGITDTQYF TGTGCCAGCAGTCTGACGGGGGGGATAACAGATACGCAGTATTTT
- TRBJ2-1 TRBV5-6 - CASSLAGSFNNEQFF TGTGCCAGCAGCTTGGCAGGATCCTTTAACAATGAGCAGTTCTTC
TRBD1 TRBJ1-1 TRBV27 - CASSSNLQGLWAEAFF TGTGCCAGCAGTTCTAACTTACAGGGGCTCTGGGCTGAAGCTTTCTTT
- TRBJ1-1 TRBV4-3 - CASSQTRGLEAFF TGCGCCAGCAGCCAGACCCGAGGGCTCGAAGCTTTCTTT
TRBD2 TRBJ2-7 TRBV7-3 - CASSETSDSYEQYF TGTGCCAGCAGCGAGACTAGCGACTCCTACGAGCAGTACTTC
TRBD1 TRBJ1-1 TRBV18 - CASSPSDRGATEAFF TGTGCCAGCTCACCTTCCGACAGGGGGGCTACTGAAGCTTTCTTT
- TRBJ1-3 TRBV7-9 - CASSFRAGGPLGNTIYF TGTGCCAGCAGCTTTAGGGCGGGGGGACCTCTCGGAAACACCATATATTTT